This T cell receptor (beta chain) stems from a study of blood T cell repertoires in COVID-19. Per the germline V gene, CDR1 is SGHKS and CDR2 is YYEKEE (reference sequence). The CDR3 sequence is 14 residues long. V lost 4 bases to trimming and J lost 3 bases, with 14 bases between them. In the authors' workflow: The assay estimated nucleated cells by amplifying reference gene primers. The data were produced by immunoSEQ multiplex PCR, yet TCRdb's version contains in-frame clones alone and is incomplete. V, J and clone size derive from that table, while D and trimming were established from the DNA sequence. The table records tens of thousands of clones, roughly 89% of them present only once.

The sequence was collected from a human donor in a cohort sampled during active COVID-19. The J gene is TRBJ2-7, the V gene TRBV5-5, with a tentative D call TRBD2 (6 bases). The source material was peripheral blood. The CDR3 DNA is TGTGCCAGCAGCCTATTCGACGGGGGCTACGAGCAGTACTTC. Protein product: CASSLFDGGYEQYF. The variable domain in full, with the rest retrieved from reference TRBV5-5 and TRBJ2-7, is DAGVTQSPTHLIKTRGQQVTLRCSPISGHKSVSWYQQVLGQGPQFIFQYYEKEERGRGNFPDRFSARQFPNYSSELNVNALLLGDSALYLCASSLFDGGYEQYFGPGTRLTVT.